Listed below are T cell receptor beta chains from one sample, sequenced in a study of shared clonotypes between healthy human individuals. Profiled with immunoSEQ multiplex PCR; TCRdb holds only in-frame clones, not every one. The data hold approximately 1.1 million clones, with roughly 74% observed a single time. The sequenced material came from memory CD4+ T cells from PBMCs. The receptors here all came from a man between 18 and 35 years old in good health. Some clones in this sample may be carry-over from other donors' samples. CDR3s include the opening cysteine and the closing phenylalanine or tryptophan. The order of the fields is V gene, J gene, D gene, CDR3 protein. A D gene is named only where the DNA matches it firmly.

TRBV5-1,TRBJ2-1,TRBD2,CASSPTSGSLNEQFF
TRBV9,TRBJ2-3,TRBD2,CASSAGTSGSQDTQYF
TRBV30,TRBJ1-2,TRBD1,CAWSVLSTGSGYTF
TRBV28,TRBJ2-3,.,CAGGNPYTQYF
TRBV7-9,TRBJ1-3,.,CASSQFRGSSGNTIYF
TRBV18,TRBJ1-4,.,CASSSIPAANEKLFF
TRBV4-3,TRBJ2-2,TRBD2,CASSQEWDTSGSWTGELFF
TRBV7-9,TRBJ2-5,TRBD1,CASRPNPGQGSETQYF
TRBV7-9,TRBJ2-5,TRBD1,CASSLWTGEGTQYF
TRBV7-8,TRBJ2-2,TRBD1,CASSLLTGGNAGELFF
TRBV4-1,TRBJ2-3,.,CASSQTPRDTQYF
TRBV30,TRBJ1-2,.,CAWSFPPGANYGYTF
TRBV5-4,TRBJ2-3,TRBD2,CASSDRLAGGVTDTQYF
TRBV25-1,TRBJ2-7,.,CASSSPGASSYEQYF
TRBV7-9,TRBJ2-3,.,CASSLPPLTDTQYF
TRBV2,TRBJ1-2,.,CASSENRVDGYTF
TRBV9,TRBJ2-2,.,CASSPRQVANTGELFF
TRBV5-1,TRBJ2-7,.,CASSLRTLGRSRSSYEQYF
TRBV5-4,TRBJ2-1,TRBD1,CASSKRDRRSYNEQFF
TRBV28,TRBJ2-4,TRBD2,CASSLLQREKNIQYF
TRBV5-1,TRBJ2-5,TRBD2,CASSLDELGAGGEQETQYF
TRBV5-8,TRBJ2-7,.,CASPRSGNF
TRBV11-2,TRBJ2-5,.,CASSLSRGTETQYF
TRBV5-4,TRBJ2-7,TRBD1,CASSLAGTGPYEQYF
TRBV6-6,TRBJ2-5,.,CATQRAQETQYF
TRBV10-3,TRBJ2-3,.,CATNNWRSTDTQYF
TRBV13,TRBJ1-2,.,CASSRDAYYGYTF
TRBV4-2,TRBJ2-7,TRBD2,CASSQGPSAGVQGEQYF
TRBV9,TRBJ1-4,.,CASRAGDGGHEKLFF
TRBV7-2,TRBJ2-3,.,CASSSRGTDTQYF
TRBV5-1,TRBJ1-3,TRBD1,CASSRQGVTGNTIYF
TRBV28,TRBJ2-5,.,CASSLGGGGGETQYF
TRBV29-1,TRBJ2-5,TRBD2,CSVEGLRLAGPTETQYF
TRBV5-1,TRBJ2-1,.,CASSLAGRTNEQFF
TRBV16,TRBJ2-5,TRBD1,CASSPLGTGQETQYF
TRBV18,TRBJ2-3,.,CASSPPGPDTQYF
TRBV11-2,TRBJ2-1,TRBD2,CASSPGTSGVGNEQFF
TRBV5-6,TRBJ1-4,TRBD1,CASSGDRGEKLFF
TRBV7-2,TRBJ2-3,TRBD2,CASRVVGLAGVKTDTQYF
TRBV6-5,TRBJ2-3,.,CASTPKGEVPDTQYF
TRBV5-1,TRBJ2-7,.,CASSLGGVGYEQYF
TRBV11-1,TRBJ2-1,.,CASERRAANEQFF
TRBV28,TRBJ2-3,.,CASSLVGRGDTQYF